This T cell receptor beta chain originates from a study of PD-L1 blockade in urothelial cancer. About the research overall: It was at 3 weeks (second dose) and 6 weeks after treatment start that blood was analyzed. Median T cell yield from blood was fewer than 150,000. Findings and caveats of the study: Pretreatment clonality of the blood TCR repertoire below the median was predictive of superior survival.

To note about this clone: Its specificity is not known.

Sequencing used immunoSEQ multiplex PCR; TCRdb keeps in-frame clones, though not all of them. The sample has 45,000 to 50,000 clones, roughly 80% seen once. Indicated time point: peripheral blood 6 weeks after treatment start. This TCR derives from a man in his 70s with urothelial cancer. The sequencing used PBMCs, collected around atezolizumab (anti-PD-L1) treatment.

As DNA, the CDR3 is TGTGCCTGGTCCGGGGGGGGAGGGAACACTGAAGCTTTCTTT. As protein: CAWSGGGGNTEAFF. The chain is built from TRBV30 and TRBJ1-1; TRBD1 is a possible D gene (5 bases). Trimming stripped 5 bases from V and 1 base from J, with 14 bases between. The CDR3 extends over 14 amino acids. Germline CDR1 reads GTSNPN; CDR2 reads SVGIG (reference sequence). Full variable domain (remainder filled in from reference TRBV30 and TRBJ1-1): SQTIHQWPATLVQPVGSPLSLECTVEGTSNPNLYWYRQAAGRGLQLLFYSVGIGQISSEVPQNLSASRPQDRQFILSSKKLLLSDSGFYLCAWSGGGGNTEAFFGQGTRLTVV.